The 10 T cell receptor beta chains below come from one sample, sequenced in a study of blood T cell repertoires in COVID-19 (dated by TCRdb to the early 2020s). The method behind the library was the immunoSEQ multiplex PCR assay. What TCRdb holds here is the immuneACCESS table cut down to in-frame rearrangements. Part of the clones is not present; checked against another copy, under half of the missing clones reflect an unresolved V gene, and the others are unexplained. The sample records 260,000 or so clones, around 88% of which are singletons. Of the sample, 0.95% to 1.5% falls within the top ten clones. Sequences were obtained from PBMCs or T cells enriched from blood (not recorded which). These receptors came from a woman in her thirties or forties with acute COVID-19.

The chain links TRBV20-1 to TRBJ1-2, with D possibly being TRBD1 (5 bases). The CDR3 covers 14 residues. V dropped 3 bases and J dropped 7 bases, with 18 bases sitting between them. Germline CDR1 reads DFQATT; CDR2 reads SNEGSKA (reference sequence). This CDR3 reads CSASSQGFGSGYTF. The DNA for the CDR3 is TGCAGTGCTAGTAGCCAGGGATTTGGCTCTGGCTACACCTTC.

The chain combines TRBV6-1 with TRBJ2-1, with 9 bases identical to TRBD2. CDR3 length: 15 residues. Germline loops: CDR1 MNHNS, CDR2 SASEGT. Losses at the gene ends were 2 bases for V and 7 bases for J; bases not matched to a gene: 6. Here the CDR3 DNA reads TGTGCCAGCAGTGAAATTGGCGGGAGGGGGAATGAGCAGTTCTTC. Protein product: CASSEIGGRGNEQFF.

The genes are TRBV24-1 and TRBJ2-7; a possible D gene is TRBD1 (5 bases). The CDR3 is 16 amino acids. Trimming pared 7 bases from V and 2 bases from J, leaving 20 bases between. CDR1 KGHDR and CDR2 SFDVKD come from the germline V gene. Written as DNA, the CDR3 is TGTGCCACCAGCCCAGAAAGTAACAGGCCCCCCTACGAGCAGTACTTC. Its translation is CATSPESNRPPYEQYF.

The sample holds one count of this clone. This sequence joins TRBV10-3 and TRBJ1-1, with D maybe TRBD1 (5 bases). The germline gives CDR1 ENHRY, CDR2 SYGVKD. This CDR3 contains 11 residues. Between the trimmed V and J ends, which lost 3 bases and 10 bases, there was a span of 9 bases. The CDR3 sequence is CAISESQGAFF. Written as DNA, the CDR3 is TGTGCCATCAGTGAATCCCAGGGAGCTTTCTTT.

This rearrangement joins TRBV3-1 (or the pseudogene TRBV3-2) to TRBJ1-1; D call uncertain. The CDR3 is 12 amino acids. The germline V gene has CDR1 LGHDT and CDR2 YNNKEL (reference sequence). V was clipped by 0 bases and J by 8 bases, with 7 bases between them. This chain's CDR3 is CASSQDDREAFF. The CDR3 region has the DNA TGTGCCAGCAGCCAAGATGATCGGGAAGCTTTCTTT.

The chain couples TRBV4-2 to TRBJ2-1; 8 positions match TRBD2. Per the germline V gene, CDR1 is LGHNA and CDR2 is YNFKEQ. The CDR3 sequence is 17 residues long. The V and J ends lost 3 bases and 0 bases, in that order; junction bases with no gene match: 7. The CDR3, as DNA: TGTGCCAGCAGCCAGCTTTCCGGGACTAGCTCCTACAATGAGCAGTTCTTC. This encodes CASSQLSGTSSYNEQFF.

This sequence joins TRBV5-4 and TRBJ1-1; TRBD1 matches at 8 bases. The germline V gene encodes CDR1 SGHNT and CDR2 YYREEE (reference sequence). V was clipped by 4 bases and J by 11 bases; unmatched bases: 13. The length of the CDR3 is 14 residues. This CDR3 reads CASSHTGGASPAFF. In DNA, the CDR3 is TGTGCCAGCAGCCACACAGGGGGGGCTAGTCCGGCTTTCTTT.

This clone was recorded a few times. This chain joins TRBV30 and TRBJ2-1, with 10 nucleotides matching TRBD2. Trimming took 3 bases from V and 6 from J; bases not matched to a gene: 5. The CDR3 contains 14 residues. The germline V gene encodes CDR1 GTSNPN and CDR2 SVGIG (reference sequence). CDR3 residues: CAWRQREGRNEQFF. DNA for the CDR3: TGTGCCTGGAGGCAGCGGGAGGGCCGCAATGAGCAGTTCTTC.

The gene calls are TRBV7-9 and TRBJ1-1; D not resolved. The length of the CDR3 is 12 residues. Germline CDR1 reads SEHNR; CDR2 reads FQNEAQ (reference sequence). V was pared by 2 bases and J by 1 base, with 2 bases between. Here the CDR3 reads CASSLQNTEAFF. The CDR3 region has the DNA TGTGCCAGCAGCTTACAGAACACTGAAGCTTTCTTT.

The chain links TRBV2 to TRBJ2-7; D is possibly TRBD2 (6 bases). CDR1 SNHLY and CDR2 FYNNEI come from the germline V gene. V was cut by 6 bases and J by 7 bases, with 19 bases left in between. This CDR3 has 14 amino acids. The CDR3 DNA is TGTGCCAGCAGGGCTCGGACAACGGAGGGGGAGCAGTACTTC. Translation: CASRARTTEGEQYF.